This entry describes one TCR beta chain. The clone's antigen remains unknown. Per-nucleotide qualities are absent, and no much larger clonotype sits a single base away. The collaborating institutions used their own protocols to collect whole blood in K2EDTA tubes. For TCRbeta analysis, collaborator samples were shipped as frozen whole blood, as isolated PBMCs, or as DNA extracted from either sample type. This sample was taken from a study of blood T cell repertoires in COVID-19 (TCRdb year 2020). In terms of the full investigation: Collaborator samples came from the United States, Italy and Spain and covered acute and convalescent phases of COVID-19. The material from the prospective study consisted of cDNA or gDNA derived from T cells, B-cell-depleted T cells, or PBMCs. The dataset comprised deeply sampled blood TCRbeta repertoires from subjects exposed to, actively infected with, or recovered from COVID-19. A freely available public database, intended as a resource for researchers studying the immune response to SARS-CoV-2, is where the repertoires were released. Samples came from the ongoing ImmuneRACE study (first 160 participants) plus 1,254 subjects from 6 global collaborators. Sample metadata almost always included a de-identified subject ID, COVID-19 status, age in years and sex. Where available, HLA class I and class II types were taken from metadata supplied by the sample provider and were not determined by assay-based typing.

The immunoSEQ Assay, a bias-controlled multiplex PCR, was used to amplify TCRbeta CDR3 regions from genomic DNA. Under the source paper's analysis protocol: Within the assay, amplification of reference gene primers was used to estimate how many nucleated cells each sample contained. To quantify the absolute abundance of each unique TCRbeta CDR3 rearrangement, sequence reads were collapsed and filtered. For each sample, productive Simpson clonality was calculated by taking the square root of Simpson's diversity index across productive rearrangements. In TCRdb, the immuneACCESS table is reduced to in-frame sequences with V and J assigned. These tables do not hold every clone; where another copy was compared, an unresolved V gene accounts for under half, and the others remain unexplained. V, J and clone size reflect that table, while D and trimming were determined from the DNA. This sample is represented by 65,000 to 90,000 clones; 83% of them were singletons. The ten largest clones capture roughly 28% of the sample.

The full study reports these points: The amount of clinical and demographic metadata varied by source and participant and was provided uncurated.

This TCR was recovered from a woman of 80 years or more with acute or convalescent COVID-19. Specimen: peripheral blood.

CDR3 region: CATSDFKAGQFF. The DNA sequence is TGTGCCACCAGTGATTTCAAGGCGGGGCAGTTCTTC. This chain is built from TRBV24-1 and TRBJ2-1; TRBD2 is a possible D gene, resting on 5 matching bases. The CDR3 covers 12 residues, taking in both the cysteine and the phenylalanine. The read is trimmed to its CDR3 DNA, 36 bases read in frame from base 1. V drops 1 base and J drops 12 bases, leaving 9 bases in between. Sequences KGHDR (CDR1) and SFDVKD (CDR2) are obtained from the germline V gene.